Following are 15 T cell receptor beta chains from one sample sequenced in a study of OX40 agonist ivuxolimab in advanced cancers. Profiled with immunoSEQ multiplex PCR; TCRdb holds only in-frame clones, not every one. The table records roughly 72,000 clones, around 94% of them present only once. The material was CD4+ or CD8+ T cells sorted from blood, obtained in a trial of the OX40 agonist ivuxolimab. These receptors all stem from an adult with an advanced solid tumor such as melanoma, head and neck, liver or kidney cancer.

The chain joins TRBV2 to TRBJ1-4; 7 bases are shared with TRBD1. The V segment lost 5 bases and the J segment 7 bases; nucleotides outside the gene matches: 4. Looked up from germline, CDR1 is SNHLY and CDR2 is FYNNEI. This CDR3 region has 13 residues. CDR3 DNA: TGTGCCAGCAGTACCGGGACAGTTGAAAAACTGTTTTTT. This encodes CASSTGTVEKLFF.

The chain recombines TRBV19 with TRBJ2-2; D gene ambiguous. Trimming took 10 bases from V and 3 from J, leaving 12 bases between them. This CDR3 region has 13 residues. Germline CDR1 reads LNHDA; CDR2 reads SQIVND (reference sequence). The CDR3 loop is CATLDSDTGELFF. In nucleotides, the CDR3 is TGTGCCACCTTAGACTCGGACACCGGGGAGCTGTTTTTT.

This chain joins TRBV28 and TRBJ1-3, with 10 bases identical to TRBD1. Unmatched junction bases numbered 7, after V lost 7 bases and J lost 4 bases. CDR3 length: 15 amino acids. Germline V gives CDR1 MDHEN, CDR2 SYDVKM. The CDR3 nucleotides are TGTGCCAGCACCCTTTGGGACAGGGGAGGAAACACCATATATTTT. Protein: CASTLWDRGGNTIYF.

DNA for the CDR3: TGCGCCAGCAGCCAAGTAAGGGTACCTAACTATGGCTACACCTTC. Translation gives CASSQVRVPNYGYTF. The chain uses TRBV4-1 and TRBJ1-2; D is unclear. Germline V gene lookup returns CDR1 MGHRA and CDR2 YSYEKL. This CDR3 contains 15 residues. The V and J ends lost 1 base and 0 bases respectively, with 9 bases between them.

This clone was picked up one time. The gene calls are TRBV18 and TRBJ1-1; the match to TRBD1 covers 10 bases. Germline V gene sequence: CDR1 KGHSH, CDR2 LQKENI. V dropped 3 bases and J dropped 3; count of bases not matched to a gene: 4. The CDR3 is made up of 15 amino acids. CDR3 protein: CASSPGQGGYTEAFF. Written as DNA, the CDR3 is TGTGCCAGCTCACCCGGACAGGGGGGATACACTGAAGCTTTCTTT.

In DNA form, the CDR3 reads TGTGCCAGCAGTTGGTCTTACAGGGGTGATAACTATGGCTACACCTTC. This translates into CASSWSYRGDNYGYTF. The V gene is TRBV27, the J gene TRBJ1-2; TRBD1 agrees at 7 bases. The CDR3 length is 16 residues. With 4 bases clipped from V and 1 base from J, the junction kept 9 bases outside the gene matches. Looked up from germline, CDR1 is MNHEY and CDR2 is SMNVEV (reference sequence).

The chain links TRBV23-1 to TRBJ1-5; D is ambiguous. TRBV23-1 is assigned to the ORF class and has an uncertain function. The CDR3 consists of 12 residues. The V gene lost 4 bases and the J gene lost 5 bases, with 6 bases spanning the gap. The CDR3 loop is CASSPKHQPQHF. In nucleotides, the CDR3 is TGCGCCAGCAGTCCTAAACATCAGCCCCAGCATTTT.

The rearrangement joins TRBV5-1 to TRBJ1-1; the D gene is possibly TRBD1 (6 bases). Trimming shortened V by 4 bases and J by 3 bases, and 19 bases separated the two germline ends. The CDR3 is 16 residues long. Germline V gene lookup returns CDR1 SGHRS and CDR2 YFSETQ. The CDR3 spells CASSPRSGGLDTEAFF. For the CDR3, the DNA is TGCGCCAGCAGCCCCCGGAGTGGGGGGCTGGACACTGAAGCTTTCTTT.

J is TRBJ2-2 and V is TRBV6-5, with 10 bases fitting TRBD1. CDR1 MNHEY and CDR2 SVGAGI come from the germline V gene. Losses at the gene ends were 4 bases for V and 6 bases for J; bases not matched to a gene: 8. There are 16 residues in the CDR3. The CDR3 spells CASSLYSGTGAGELFF. CDR3 DNA sequence: TGTGCCAGCAGTTTATACTCCGGGACAGGGGCCGGGGAGCTGTTTTTT.

The J gene is TRBJ1-1, the V gene TRBV5-5, with a tentative D call TRBD1 (5 bases). Trimming cost V 3 bases and J 1 base, with 13 bases left between them. Germline CDR1 and CDR2: SGHKS and YYEKEE (reference sequence). This CDR3 region has 15 residues. CDR3 sequence (DNA): TGTGCCAGCAGCTCGTCCGGGGGATCGAACACTGAAGCTTTCTTT. It specifies CASSSSGGSNTEAFF.

This clone was recorded once. The chain links TRBV4-3 to TRBJ2-7; D is unclear. The CDR3 consists of 13 residues. V was trimmed by 0 bases and J by 6 bases, leaving 9 bases between them. Looked up from germline, CDR1 is LGHNA and CDR2 is YSLEER. CDR3: CASSQDRSPEQYF. CDR3 DNA sequence: TGCGCCAGCAGCCAAGATCGGTCCCCCGAGCAGTACTTC.

This rearrangement joins TRBV18 to TRBJ1-4; D unclear. Germline V gene data show CDR1 as KGHSH and CDR2 as LQKENI. The V end lost 3 bases, the J end lost 5 bases, and 1 base lay between the germline ends. The CDR3 runs to 11 residues. The CDR3 DNA reads TGTGCCAGCTCACCGAATGAAAAACTGTTTTTT. Protein product: CASSPNEKLFF.

V gene TRBV6-6 combines with J gene TRBJ2-7; 8 bases fit TRBD2. CDR3 length: 16 residues. The germline V gene encodes CDR1 MNHNY and CDR2 SVGAGI (reference sequence). V dropped 5 bases and J dropped 3; count of bases not matched to a gene: 12. The CDR3 DNA sequence: TGTGCCAGCAGTCCCTTCCGGGGGGGTGTCCTCTACGAGCAGTACTTC. It encodes CASSPFRGGVLYEQYF.

This clone showed up just a few times. The chain joins TRBV21-1 to TRBJ2-5; the table's D call, TRBD2, was not checked against the DNA. TRBV21-1 is assigned pseudogene status. The CDR3 sequence is 15 residues long. In DNA form, the CDR3 reads TGTGCCAGCAGCGCCCATACTAGCCCCGAAGAGACCCAGTACTTC. Residues: CASSAHTSPEETQYF.

The V and J genes are TRBV4-3 and TRBJ2-7; no reliable D call. The germline V gene encodes CDR1 LGHNA and CDR2 YSLEER. CDR3 length: 15 residues. V was trimmed by 1 base and J by 0 bases, leaving 10 bases between them. CDR3 in amino acids: CASSQGAGFSYEQYF. In DNA, the CDR3 is TGCGCCAGCAGCCAAGGGGCCGGATTCTCCTACGAGCAGTACTTC.